This T cell receptor (beta chain) is drawn from a study of blood T cell repertoires in COVID-19. Study details: Collection of acute and convalescent COVID-19 samples took place in the United States, Italy and Spain.

Clones were sequenced by immunoSEQ multiplex PCR, and TCRdb holds only the in-frame ones, with some missing. The sample consists of fewer than 350,000 clones, less than 85% of them appearing once. The age range of participants was about 18 to 89 years, with residence in under 25 US areas. Cohorts were assigned according to the clinical history that participants reported. Those designated as exposed participants met a COVID-19 case within 2 weeks before study entry. Germline V gene sequence: CDR1 SNHLY, CDR2 FYNNEI. The CDR3 is made up of 13 amino acids. Trimming removed 9 bases from V and 5 bases from J; junction bases left unmatched: 9.

This sequence joins TRBV2 and TRBJ2-5; the match to TRBD2 covers 7 bases. The source of this sequence is a woman in her thirties who had been exposed to COVID-19. What was sequenced was PBMCs or T cells enriched from blood (not recorded which). The CDR3 loop reads CARPLGGTETQYF. The CDR3 DNA follows: TGTGCCAGACCCCTGGGGGGGACCGAGACCCAGTACTTC.